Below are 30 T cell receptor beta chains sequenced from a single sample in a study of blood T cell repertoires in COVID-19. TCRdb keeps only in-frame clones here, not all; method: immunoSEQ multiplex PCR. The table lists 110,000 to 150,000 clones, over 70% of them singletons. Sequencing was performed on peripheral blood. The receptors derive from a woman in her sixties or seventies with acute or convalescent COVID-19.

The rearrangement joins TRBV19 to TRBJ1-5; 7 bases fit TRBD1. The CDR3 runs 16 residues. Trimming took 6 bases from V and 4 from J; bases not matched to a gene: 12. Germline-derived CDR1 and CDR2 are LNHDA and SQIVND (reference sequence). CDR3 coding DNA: TGTGCCAGTAGAAGAAAACCGGGACAGATTAATCAGCCCCAGCATTTT. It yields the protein CASRRKPGQINQPQHF.

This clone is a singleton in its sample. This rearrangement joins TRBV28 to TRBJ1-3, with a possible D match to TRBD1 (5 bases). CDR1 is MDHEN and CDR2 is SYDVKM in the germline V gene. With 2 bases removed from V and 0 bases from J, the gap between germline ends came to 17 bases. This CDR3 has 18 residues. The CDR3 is CASSLDGQGWGSGNTIYF. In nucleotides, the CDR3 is TGTGCCAGCAGTTTAGATGGGCAGGGTTGGGGCTCTGGAAACACCATATATTTT.

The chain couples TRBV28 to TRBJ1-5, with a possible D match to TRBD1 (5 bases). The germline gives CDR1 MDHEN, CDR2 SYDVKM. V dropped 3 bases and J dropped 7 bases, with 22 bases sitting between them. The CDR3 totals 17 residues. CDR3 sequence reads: CASSFLESWGKGQPQHF. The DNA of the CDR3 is TGTGCCAGCAGTTTCCTAGAATCATGGGGTAAGGGGCAGCCCCAGCATTTT.

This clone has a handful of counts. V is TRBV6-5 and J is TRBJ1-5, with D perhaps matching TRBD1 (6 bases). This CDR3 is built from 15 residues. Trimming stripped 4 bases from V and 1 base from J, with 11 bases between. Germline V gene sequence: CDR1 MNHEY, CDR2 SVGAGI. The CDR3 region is CASSLTGFSNQPQHF. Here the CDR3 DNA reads TGTGCCAGCAGTTTGACAGGTTTCAGCAATCAGCCCCAGCATTTT.

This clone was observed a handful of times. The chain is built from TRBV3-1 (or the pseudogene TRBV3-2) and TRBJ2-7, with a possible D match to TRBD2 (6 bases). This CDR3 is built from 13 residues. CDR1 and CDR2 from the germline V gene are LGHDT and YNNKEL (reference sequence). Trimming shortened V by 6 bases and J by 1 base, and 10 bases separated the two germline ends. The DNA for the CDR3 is TGTGCCAGCAGTCGCGGGAAATCCTACGAGCAGTACTTC. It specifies CASSRGKSYEQYF.

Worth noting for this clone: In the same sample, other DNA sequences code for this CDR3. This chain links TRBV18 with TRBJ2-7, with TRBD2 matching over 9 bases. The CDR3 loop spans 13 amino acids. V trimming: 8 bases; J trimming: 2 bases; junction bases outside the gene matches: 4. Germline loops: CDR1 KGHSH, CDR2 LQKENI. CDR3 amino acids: CASRGGGPYEQYF. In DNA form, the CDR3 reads TGTGCCAGCCGCGGGGGGGGTCCCTACGAGCAGTACTTC.

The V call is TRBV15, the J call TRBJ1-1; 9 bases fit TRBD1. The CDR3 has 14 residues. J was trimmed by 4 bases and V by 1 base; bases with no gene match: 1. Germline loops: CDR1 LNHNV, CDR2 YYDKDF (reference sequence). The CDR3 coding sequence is TGTGCCACCAGCAGAGGGGGACAGGGCACTGAAGCTTTCTTT. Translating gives CATSRGGQGTEAFF.

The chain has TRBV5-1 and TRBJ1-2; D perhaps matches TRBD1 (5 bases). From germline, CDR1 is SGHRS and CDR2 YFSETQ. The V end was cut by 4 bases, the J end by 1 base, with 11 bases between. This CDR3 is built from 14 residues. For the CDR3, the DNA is TGCGCCAGCAGCACCGACGGACATAACTATGGCTACACCTTC. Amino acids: CASSTDGHNYGYTF.

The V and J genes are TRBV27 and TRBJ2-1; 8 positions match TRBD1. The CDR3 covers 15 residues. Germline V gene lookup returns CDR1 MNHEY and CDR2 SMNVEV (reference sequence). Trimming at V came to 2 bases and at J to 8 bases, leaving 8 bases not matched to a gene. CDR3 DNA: TGTGCCAGCAGTTTACGGCAGGGGGCGGTCGATGAGCAGTTCTTC. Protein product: CASSLRQGAVDEQFF.

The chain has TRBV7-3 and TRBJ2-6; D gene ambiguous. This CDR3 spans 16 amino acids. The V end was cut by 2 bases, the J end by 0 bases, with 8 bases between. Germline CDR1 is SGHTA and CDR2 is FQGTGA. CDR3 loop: CASSLQVSSGANVLTF. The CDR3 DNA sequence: TGTGCCAGCAGCTTACAGGTCAGCTCTGGGGCCAACGTCCTGACTTTC.

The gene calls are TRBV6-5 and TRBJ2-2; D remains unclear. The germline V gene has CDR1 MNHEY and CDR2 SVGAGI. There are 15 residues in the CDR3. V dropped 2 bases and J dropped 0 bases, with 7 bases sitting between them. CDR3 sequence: CASSYGTANTGELFF. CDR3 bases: TGTGCCAGCAGTTACGGAACAGCGAACACCGGGGAGCTGTTTTTT.

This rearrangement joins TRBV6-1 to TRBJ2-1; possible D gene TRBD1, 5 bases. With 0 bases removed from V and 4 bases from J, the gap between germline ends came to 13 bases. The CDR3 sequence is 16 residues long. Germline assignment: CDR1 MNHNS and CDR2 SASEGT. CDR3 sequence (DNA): TGTGCCAGCAGTGAAGCGCTCCAGGGTTGGTACAATGAGCAGTTCTTC. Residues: CASSEALQGWYNEQFF.

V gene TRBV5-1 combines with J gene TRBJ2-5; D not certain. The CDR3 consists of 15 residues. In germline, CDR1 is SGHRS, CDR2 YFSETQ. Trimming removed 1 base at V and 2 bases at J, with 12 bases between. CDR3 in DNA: TGCGCCAGCAGCTTGTTCGAACAAAGTCAAGAGACCCAGTACTTC. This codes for CASSLFEQSQETQYF.

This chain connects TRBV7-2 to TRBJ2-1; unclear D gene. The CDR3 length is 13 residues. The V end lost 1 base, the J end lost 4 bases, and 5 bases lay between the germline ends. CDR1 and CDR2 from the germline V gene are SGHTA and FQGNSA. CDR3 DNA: TGTGCCAGCAGCTTAGGGCCATACAATGAGCAGTTCTTC. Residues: CASSLGPYNEQFF.

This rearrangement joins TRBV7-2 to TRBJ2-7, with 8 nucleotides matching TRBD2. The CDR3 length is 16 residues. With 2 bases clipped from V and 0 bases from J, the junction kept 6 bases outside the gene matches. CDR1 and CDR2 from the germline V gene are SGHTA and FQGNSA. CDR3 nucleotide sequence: TGTGCCAGCAGCTTAACGGGCGGGAGGCCCTCCTACGAGCAGTACTTC. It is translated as CASSLTGGRPSYEQYF.

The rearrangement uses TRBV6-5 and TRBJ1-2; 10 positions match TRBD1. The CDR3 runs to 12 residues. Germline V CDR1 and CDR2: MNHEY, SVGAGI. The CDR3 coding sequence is TGTGGTACCAGACAGGGGGCGTATGGCTACACCTTC. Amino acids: CGTRQGAYGYTF.

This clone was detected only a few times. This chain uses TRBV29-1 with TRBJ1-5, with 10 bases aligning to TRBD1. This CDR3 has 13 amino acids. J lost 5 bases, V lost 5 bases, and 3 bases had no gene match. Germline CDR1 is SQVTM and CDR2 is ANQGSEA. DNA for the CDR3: TGCAGCGTTCGGGGGACAGGGGATCAGCCCCAGCATTTT. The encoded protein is CSVRGTGDQPQHF.

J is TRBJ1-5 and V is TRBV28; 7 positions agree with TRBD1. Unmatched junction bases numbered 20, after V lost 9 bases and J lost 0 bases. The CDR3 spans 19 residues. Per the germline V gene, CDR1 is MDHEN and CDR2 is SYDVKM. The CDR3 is CASTTDDRVRRYSNQPQHF. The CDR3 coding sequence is TGTGCCAGTACCACGGATGACAGGGTTCGGAGATATAGCAATCAGCCCCAGCATTTT.

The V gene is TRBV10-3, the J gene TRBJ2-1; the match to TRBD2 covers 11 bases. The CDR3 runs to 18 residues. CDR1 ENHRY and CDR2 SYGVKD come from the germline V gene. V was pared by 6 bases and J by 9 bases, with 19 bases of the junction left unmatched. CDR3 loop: CAIRDRTLAGGPAGEQFF. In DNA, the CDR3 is TGTGCCATCAGGGACAGAACGTTAGCGGGAGGGCCTGCAGGTGAGCAGTTCTTC.

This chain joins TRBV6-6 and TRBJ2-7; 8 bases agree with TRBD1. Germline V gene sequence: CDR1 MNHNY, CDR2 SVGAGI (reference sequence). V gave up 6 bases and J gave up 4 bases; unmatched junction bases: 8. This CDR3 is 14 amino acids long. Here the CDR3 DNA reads TGTGCCAGCAGGACTGCAGGGGGCGCATACGAGCAGTACTTC. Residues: CASRTAGGAYEQYF.

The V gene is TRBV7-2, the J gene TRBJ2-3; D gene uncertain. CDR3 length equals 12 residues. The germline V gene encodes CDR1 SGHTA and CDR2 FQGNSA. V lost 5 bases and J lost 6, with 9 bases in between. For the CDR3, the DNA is TGTGCCAGCAGCGTGGGCCCTGATACGCAGTATTTT. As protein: CASSVGPDTQYF.

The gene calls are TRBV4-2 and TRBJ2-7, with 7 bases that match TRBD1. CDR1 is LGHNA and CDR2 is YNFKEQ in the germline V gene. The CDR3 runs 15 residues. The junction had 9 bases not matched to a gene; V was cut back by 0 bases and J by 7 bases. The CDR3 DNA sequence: TGTGCCAGCAGCCAAGAAGACAGGGTGCTGGGGGAGCAGTACTTC. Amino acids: CASSQEDRVLGEQYF.

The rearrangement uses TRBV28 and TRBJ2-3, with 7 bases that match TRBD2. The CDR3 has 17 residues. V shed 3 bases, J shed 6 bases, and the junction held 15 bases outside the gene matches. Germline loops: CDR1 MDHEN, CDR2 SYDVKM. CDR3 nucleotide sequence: TGTGCCAGCAGTTTGTTTGCGGCGGGGGTAAGATCGGATACGCAGTATTTT. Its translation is CASSLFAAGVRSDTQYF.

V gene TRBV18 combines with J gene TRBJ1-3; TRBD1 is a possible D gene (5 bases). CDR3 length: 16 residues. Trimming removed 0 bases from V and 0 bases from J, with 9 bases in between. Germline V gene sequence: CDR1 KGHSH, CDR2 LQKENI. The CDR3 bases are TGTGCCAGCTCACCACCGCAGGGTCTCTCTGGAAACACCATATATTTT. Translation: CASSPPQGLSGNTIYF.

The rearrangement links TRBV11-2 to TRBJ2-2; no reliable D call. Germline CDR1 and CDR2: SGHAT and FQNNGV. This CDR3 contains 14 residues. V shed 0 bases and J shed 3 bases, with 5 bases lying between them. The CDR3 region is CASSLDPYTGELFF. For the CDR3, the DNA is TGTGCCAGCAGCTTAGACCCCTACACCGGGGAGCTGTTTTTT. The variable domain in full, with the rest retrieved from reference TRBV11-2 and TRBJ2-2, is EAGVAQSPRYKIIEKRQSVAFWCNPISGHATLYWYQQILGQGPKLLIQFQNNGVVDDSQLPKDRFSAERLKGVDSTLKIQPAKLEDSAVYLCASSLDPYTGELFFGEGSRLTVL.

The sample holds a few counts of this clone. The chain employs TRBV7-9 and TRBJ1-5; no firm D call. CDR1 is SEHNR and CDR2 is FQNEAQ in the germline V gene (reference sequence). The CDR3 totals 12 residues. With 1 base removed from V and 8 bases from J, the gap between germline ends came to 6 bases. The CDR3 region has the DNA TGTGCCAGCAGCTTAGGCCGGGAGCCCCAGCATTTT. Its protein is CASSLGREPQHF. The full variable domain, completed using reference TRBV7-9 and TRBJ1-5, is DTGVSQNPRHKITKRGQNVTFRCDPISEHNRLYWYRQTLGQGPEFLTYFQNEAQLEKSRLLSDRFSAERPKGSFSTLEIQRTEQGDSAMYLCASSLGREPQHFGDGTRLSIL.

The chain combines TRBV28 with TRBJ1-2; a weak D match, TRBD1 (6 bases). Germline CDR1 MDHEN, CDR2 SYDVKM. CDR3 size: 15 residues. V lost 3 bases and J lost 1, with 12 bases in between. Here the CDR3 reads CASSFRGKGNYGYTF. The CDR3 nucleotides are TGTGCCAGCAGTTTCAGGGGCAAGGGTAACTATGGCTACACCTTC.

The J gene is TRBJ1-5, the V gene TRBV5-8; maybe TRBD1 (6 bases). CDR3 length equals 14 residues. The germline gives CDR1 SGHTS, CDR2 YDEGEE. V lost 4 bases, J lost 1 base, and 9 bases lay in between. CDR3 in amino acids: CASSVGQSNQPQHF. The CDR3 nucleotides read TGTGCCAGCAGCGTCGGACAGAGCAATCAGCCCCAGCATTTT.

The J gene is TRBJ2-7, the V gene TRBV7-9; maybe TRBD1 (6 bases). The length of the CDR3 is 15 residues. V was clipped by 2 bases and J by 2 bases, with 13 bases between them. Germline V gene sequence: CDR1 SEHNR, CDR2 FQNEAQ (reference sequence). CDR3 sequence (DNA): TGTGCCAGCAGCTTAACACAGGGTCTGACCTACGAGCAGTACTTC. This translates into CASSLTQGLTYEQYF.

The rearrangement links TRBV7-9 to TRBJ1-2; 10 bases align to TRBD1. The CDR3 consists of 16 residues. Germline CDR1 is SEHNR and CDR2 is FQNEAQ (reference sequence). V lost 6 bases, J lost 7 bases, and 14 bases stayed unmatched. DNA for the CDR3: TGTGCCAGCAGTCTAGGGGCCGGGACAGGGGTACGTGGCTACACCTTC. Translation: CASSLGAGTGVRGYTF.